What follows are 2 T cell receptor beta chains derived from one specimen sequenced in a study of regulatory T cells in long-lasting Graves disease. The time point denotes: newly diagnosed GD, antithyroid drugs for less than 3 months. From RNA extracted from PBMCs, the TCR library was made. Arm-PCR of CDR3 regions with iRepertoire HTBI primers generated TCR beta libraries. TCRdb ran MiXCR on the multiplex PCR reads and lists one entry per CDR3 protein. Of hundreds of thousands of distinct CDR3 sequences listed, 16% are singletons. In addition, the sample was reused for a study of T cells in Graves' hyperthyroidism and ophthalmopathy.

The sample here was peripheral blood mononuclear cells (PBMCs), taken at new diagnosis, from a patient treated with antithyroid drugs. These receptors all stem from a woman in her twenties or thirties with Graves disease.

This clonotype was observed once. The CDR3 nucleotides are TGTGCCAGTAGTATGGGACTGACTACCGTCCTGACTTTC. Protein: CASSMGLTTVLTF. The chain carries TRBV19 and TRBJ2-6; perhaps TRBD2 as D (6 bases). Looked up from germline, CDR1 is LNHDA and CDR2 is SQIVND (reference sequence). CDR3 size: 13 residues. The V end lost 3 bases, the J end lost 12 bases, and 12 bases lay between the germline ends.

This clonotype has at least ten counts. CDR3 region: CAWSGLAGITGELFF. The CDR3, as DNA: TGTGCCTGGAGCGGACTAGCGGGCATCACCGGGGAGCTGTTTTTT. The rearrangement links TRBV30 to TRBJ2-2, with 11 bases identical to TRBD2. The CDR3 is 15 amino acids. The V and J ends lost 3 bases and 4 bases, in that order; junction bases with no gene match: 4. Looked up from germline, CDR1 is GTSNPN and CDR2 is SVGIG (reference sequence).